Each of the 20 T cell receptor beta chains below was sequenced from the same sample in a study of cytomegalovirus exposure and HLA in healthy donors (dated by TCRdb to 2016 to 2017). Libraries were made using the immunoSEQ multiplex PCR assay. For the multiplex PCR, a mixture combining 60 forward primers for TCR Vbeta segments and 13 reverse primers for TCR Jbeta segments was used. TCRdb stores this immuneACCESS table with in-frame sequences only. Part of the clones is absent; in the studies checked, under half of the shortfall reflects unresolved V genes, and no reason is known for the rest. For this sample the table gives 150,000 to 180,000 clones, of which around 70% were detected only once. 2% to 2.5% of the sample is taken by the ten largest. Material for sequencing was PBMCs. These receptors all stem from a man between 25 and 39 years old in good health and CMV-seronegative.

The genes are TRBV10-3 and TRBJ1-1, with a possible D match to TRBD1 (6 bases). This CDR3 is built from 12 residues. V was cut by 8 bases and J by 4 bases, with 11 bases left in between. Per the germline V gene, CDR1 is ENHRY and CDR2 is SYGVKD. DNA for the CDR3: TGTGCCATCGGGGGAGGGGGCACTGAAGCTTTCTTT. Protein sequence: CAIGGGGTEAFF.

The chain recombines TRBV29-1 with TRBJ2-7, with 7 bases that match TRBD2. Germline trimming cut 5 bases from V and 7 bases from J; bases unmatched to any gene: 5. Germline CDR1 is SQVTM and CDR2 is ANQGSEA. The CDR3 totals 11 residues. This CDR3 reads CSVRAGVEQYF. In DNA form, the CDR3 reads TGCAGCGTTCGGGCGGGAGTGGAGCAGTACTTC.

The chain recombines TRBV5-6 with TRBJ2-7, with TRBD2 as a possible D gene (6 bases). V was clipped by 3 bases and J by 13 bases, with 17 bases between them. In germline, CDR1 is SGHDT, CDR2 YYEEEE. The CDR3 runs to 12 residues. The CDR3 nucleotides read TGTGCCAGCAGCTCCGGATACGGGGGAAATTACTTC. This codes for CASSSGYGGNYF.

This clone was picked up one time. The rearrangement links TRBV1 to TRBJ2-2; TRBD2, as called in the table, went unchecked against the DNA. TRBV1 is noted as a pseudogene. This CDR3 has 20 amino acids. CDR3 sequence reads: CTSSQDIRTSGGVGTGELFF. DNA of the CDR3: TGCACCAGCAGCCAAGATATCCGGACTAGCGGGGGGGTAGGCACCGGGGAGCTGTTTTTT.

The rearrangement joins TRBV7-8 to TRBJ1-1; D remains ambiguous. The V end lost 3 bases, the J end lost 2 bases, and 13 bases lay between the germline ends. In germline, CDR1 is SGHVS, CDR2 FQNEAQ. The CDR3 length is 15 residues. CDR3 region: CASSLGDTPNTEAFF. As DNA, the CDR3 is TGTGCCAGCAGCTTGGGAGACACTCCAAACACTGAAGCTTTCTTT.

J is TRBJ2-5 and V is TRBV28; 9 nucleotides line up with TRBD2. The V and J ends lost 5 bases and 5 bases, in that order; junction bases with no gene match: 6. This CDR3 has 14 amino acids. CDR1 and CDR2 from the germline V gene are MDHEN and SYDVKM. The DNA for the CDR3 is TGTGCCAGCAGTATTAGCGGGGGCAAGGAGACCCAGTACTTC. Encoded protein: CASSISGGKETQYF.

The rearrangement joins TRBV10-3 to TRBJ2-7; 7 bases line up with TRBD1. This CDR3 contains 13 residues. Looked up from germline, CDR1 is ENHRY and CDR2 is SYGVKD. J lost 5 bases, V lost 6 bases, and 7 bases had no gene match. The CDR3 loop is CAISLDRDDEQYF. Written as DNA, the CDR3 is TGTGCCATCAGCCTTGACAGGGATGACGAGCAGTACTTC.

This sequence joins TRBV28 and TRBJ1-2; D uncertain. V was trimmed by 7 bases and J by 4 bases, leaving 16 bases between them. CDR1 is MDHEN and CDR2 is SYDVKM in the germline V gene. The CDR3 sequence is 14 residues long. Here the CDR3 reads CASNSAPGGYGYTF. The CDR3 nucleotides read TGTGCCAGCAACTCAGCACCCGGAGGCTATGGCTACACCTTC.

This sequence joins TRBV28 and TRBJ1-1; possible D gene TRBD1, 5 bases. Germline values: CDR1 MDHEN, CDR2 SYDVKM. The length of the CDR3 is 13 residues. V was trimmed by 2 bases and J by 5 bases, leaving 9 bases between them. The CDR3, as DNA: TGTGCCAGCAGTTTAATCCGGGGGACTGAAGCTTTCTTT. This translates into CASSLIRGTEAFF. The whole variable domain, remainder taken from reference TRBV28 and TRBJ1-1, is DVKVTQSSRYLVKRTGEKVFLECVQDMDHENMFWYRQDPGLGLRLIYFSYDVKMKEKGDIPEGYSVSREKKERFSLILESASTNQTSMYLCASSLIRGTEAFFGQGTRLTVV.

This clone turned up a few times. The chain has TRBV5-1 and TRBJ2-3; D not certain. Deletions cut 5 bases from V and 0 bases from J, with 7 bases between. Per the germline V gene, CDR1 is SGHRS and CDR2 is YFSETQ. CDR3 length: 13 amino acids. DNA of the CDR3: TGCGCCAGCAGGCAGGTCAGCACAGATACGCAGTATTTT. The encoded protein is CASRQVSTDTQYF.

The gene calls are TRBV19 and TRBJ1-1, with D maybe TRBD1 (5 bases). The CDR3 runs 16 residues. The germline V gene has CDR1 LNHDA and CDR2 SQIVND (reference sequence). The V gene lost 3 bases and the J gene lost 3 bases, with 17 bases spanning the gap. The CDR3: CASSMIQVRRDTEAFF. CDR3 DNA sequence: TGTGCCAGTAGTATGATACAGGTACGTCGGGACACTGAAGCTTTCTTT. Together with reference TRBV19 and TRBJ1-1, the CDR3 gives the full variable domain: DGGITQSPKYLFRKEGQNVTLSCEQNLNHDAMYWYRQDPGQGLRLIYYSQIVNDFQKGDIAEGYSVSREKKESFPLTVTSAQKNPTAFYLCASSMIQVRRDTEAFFGQGTRLTVV.

The V and J genes are TRBV28 and TRBJ1-2, with TRBD1 matching over 12 bases. Germline CDR1 is MDHEN and CDR2 is SYDVKM. The CDR3 consists of 14 residues. With V trimmed by 7 bases and J by 8 bases, 8 bases remained unmatched. The CDR3 DNA reads TGTGCCAGCAATCTTAGGGGACAGGGGGCAGGCTACACCTTC. Its protein is CASNLRGQGAGYTF.

CDR3: CASGGQGGDTQYF. Written as DNA, the CDR3 is TGTGCCAGCGGGGGACAGGGTGGAGATACGCAGTATTTT. The V call is TRBV2, the J call TRBJ2-3; 9 positions agree with TRBD1. Unmatched junction bases numbered 5, after V lost 8 bases and J lost 5 bases. This CDR3 spans 13 amino acids. Germline V gene lookup returns CDR1 SNHLY and CDR2 FYNNEI. The whole variable domain, filled in from reference TRBV2 and TRBJ2-3, reads EPEVTQTPSHQVTQMGQEVILRCVPISNHLYFYWYRQILGQKVEFLVSFYNNEISEKSEIFDDQFSVERPDGSNFTLKIRSTKLEDSAMYFCASGGQGGDTQYFGPGTRLTVL.

V and J are TRBV27 and TRBJ2-3; D may be TRBD1 (6 bases). CDR1 and CDR2 from the germline V gene are MNHEY and SMNVEV (reference sequence). V lost 3 bases and J 2 bases, leaving 12 bases between the germline ends. The CDR3 contains 15 residues. DNA for the CDR3: TGTGCCAGCAGTTTTGGGGCAGGGGTCACAGATACGCAGTATTTT. Residues: CASSFGAGVTDTQYF.

This clone has more than one count but fewer than ten. The J gene is TRBJ2-2, the V gene TRBV6-5, with 8 bases identical to TRBD2. The CDR3 runs 15 residues. Per germline, CDR1 MNHEY and CDR2 SVGAGI. V lost 7 bases, J lost 0 bases, and 4 bases stayed unmatched. CDR3 loop: CASNPAGANTGELFF. The CDR3 DNA sequence: TGTGCCAGCAACCCAGCGGGGGCGAACACCGGGGAGCTGTTTTTT.

This clone appeared a single time. Within the sample, other DNA sequences also encode this same CDR3. The chain joins TRBV29-1 to TRBJ2-5; D is possibly TRBD2 (6 bases). This CDR3 comprises 11 residues. V lost 3 bases, J lost 5 bases, and 7 bases lay in between. In germline, CDR1 is SQVTM, CDR2 ANQGSEA. The CDR3 reads CSVDGGETQYF. In nucleotides, the CDR3 is TGCAGCGTTGATGGAGGGGAGACCCAGTACTTC.

Comment on this clone: One end of the junction varies from germline; a read error may be responsible. The V call is TRBV25-1, the J call TRBJ1-6, with D unclear. CDR3 length: 12 residues. Per germline, CDR1 MGHDK and CDR2 SYGVNS. CDR3 bases: TGTGCCAGCAGTGAATATAGTTCACCCCTCCACTTT. Translation: CASSEYSSPLHF.

This chain links TRBV4-2 with TRBJ1-3; the D gene is possibly TRBD1 (5 bases). Per the germline V gene, CDR1 is LGHNA and CDR2 is YNFKEQ. The germline V and J ends were trimmed by 0 bases and 0 bases, with 9 bases remaining between them. The CDR3 runs 16 residues. CDR3 DNA: TGTGCCAGCAGCCAAGATCACCAGGGCTCTGGAAACACCATATATTTT. Its protein product is CASSQDHQGSGNTIYF.

The V call is TRBV19, the J call TRBJ2-1, with D possibly matching TRBD1 (5 bases). Germline CDR1 and CDR2: LNHDA and SQIVND (reference sequence). CDR3 size: 15 residues. V was pared by 6 bases and J by 4 bases, with 16 bases between. Here the CDR3 DNA reads TGTGCCAGTAGCTGGGAAGGGGCAGATTACAATGAGCAGTTCTTC. This codes for CASSWEGADYNEQFF.

The V and J genes are TRBV7-9 and TRBJ1-6, with TRBD1 matching over 8 bases. Germline V lookup: CDR1 SEHNR, CDR2 FQNEAQ (reference sequence). V trimming: 3 bases; J trimming: 6 bases; junction bases outside the gene matches: 10. The CDR3 sequence is 17 residues long. CDR3 protein: CASSFSWGQVPNSPLHF. CDR3 bases: TGTGCCAGCAGCTTTTCCTGGGGACAGGTCCCTAATTCACCCCTCCACTTT.